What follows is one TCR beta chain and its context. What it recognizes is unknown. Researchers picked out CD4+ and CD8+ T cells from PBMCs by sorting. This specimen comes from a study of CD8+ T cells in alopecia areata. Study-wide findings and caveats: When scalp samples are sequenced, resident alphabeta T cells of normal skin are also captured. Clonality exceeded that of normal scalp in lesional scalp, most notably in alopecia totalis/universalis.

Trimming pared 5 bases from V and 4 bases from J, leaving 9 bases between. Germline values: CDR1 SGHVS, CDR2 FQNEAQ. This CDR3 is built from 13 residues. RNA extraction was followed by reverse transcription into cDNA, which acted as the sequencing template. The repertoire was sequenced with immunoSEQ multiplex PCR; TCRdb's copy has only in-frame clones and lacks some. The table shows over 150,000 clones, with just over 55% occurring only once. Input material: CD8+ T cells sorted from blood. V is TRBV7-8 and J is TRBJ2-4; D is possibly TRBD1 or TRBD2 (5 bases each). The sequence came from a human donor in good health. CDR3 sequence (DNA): TGTGCCAGCAGCCCGGGGCCAAAAAACATTCAGTACTTC. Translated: CASSPGPKNIQYF.